In its sample, the clone carrying this TCR beta chain was seen many times. These data are taken from a study of regulatory T cells in long-lasting Graves disease. Through Arm-PCR of CDR3 regions and iRepertoire HTBI primers, TCR beta libraries were built. TCRdb fed the multiplex PCR reads into MiXCR, producing one record per CDR3 protein. The table shows approximately 300,000 distinct CDR3 sequences, with 15% to 20% occurring only once. Indicated time point: newly diagnosed GD, antithyroid drugs for less than 3 months. Extracted PBMC RNA gave rise to the TCR library. There are 21 residues in the CDR3. The V and J ends lost 0 bases and 0 bases respectively, with 26 bases between them. The germline V gene encodes CDR1 GTSNPN and CDR2 SVGIG (reference sequence).

This sequence was found in a female donor with Graves disease. The material sequenced was peripheral blood mononuclear cells (PBMCs), taken at new diagnosis, from a patient treated with antithyroid drugs. This rearrangement joins TRBV30 to TRBJ1-4, with a tentative D call TRBD1 (6 bases). In DNA, the CDR3 is TGTGCCTGGAGTGTAAAGAGCTTACGACAGGACGGCGGGGCAACTAATGAAAAACTGTTTTTT. Protein product: CAWSVKSLRQDGGATNEKLFF. Filled out from reference TRBV30 and TRBJ1-4, the complete variable domain reads SQTIHQWPATLVQPVGSPLSLECTVEGTSNPNLYWYRQAAGRGLQLLFYSVGIGQISSEVPQNLSASRPQDRQFILSSKKLLLSDSGFYLCAWSVKSLRQDGGATNEKLFFGSGTQLSVL.